Presented here are 3 T cell receptor beta chains from one specimen sequenced in a study of blood T cell repertoires in COVID-19. Only in-frame clones appear in the TCRdb table, and some are missing; sequencing was by immunoSEQ multiplex PCR. The sample consists of some 33,000 clones, 87% of them appearing once. Sequencing was done on a sample of peripheral blood. Receptors were obtained from a man aged 60 to 75 with acute or convalescent COVID-19.

The chain employs TRBV5-4 and TRBJ2-1; the match to TRBD1 covers 9 bases. This CDR3 contains 15 residues. Germline CDR1 is SGHNT and CDR2 is YYREEE (reference sequence). The V gene end was trimmed by 4 bases and the J gene end by 5 bases; junction bases not matched to a gene: 7. The CDR3 nucleotides are TGTGCCAGCAGCCCGGACAGGGGAAGAAACAATGAGCAGTTCTTC. This translates into CASSPDRGRNNEQFF.

The chain carries TRBV7-2 and TRBJ1-1; TRBD1 is a possible D gene (6 bases). Germline CDR1 reads SGHTA; CDR2 reads FQGNSA. The V end lost 5 bases, the J end lost 6 bases, and 19 bases lay between the germline ends. The length of the CDR3 is 15 residues. CDR3 coding DNA: TGTGCCAGCAGCAGTCAATCAGGGGTGGGGGCTGAAGCTTTCTTT. Translation gives CASSSQSGVGAEAFF.

The rearrangement joins TRBV7-8 to TRBJ2-6; TRBD1 is a possible D gene (5 bases). V was clipped by 2 bases and J by 1 base, with 12 bases between them. Germline values: CDR1 SGHVS, CDR2 FQNEAQ. The CDR3 totals 17 residues. CDR3 sequence reads: CASSLRGFRSGANVLTF. CDR3 in DNA: TGTGCCAGCAGCTTAAGGGGATTTAGATCTGGGGCCAACGTCCTGACTTTC.